The 18 T cell receptor beta chains given below trace back to one sample, sequenced in a study of T-cell memory formation after mild COVID-19. Via MiXCR, TCRdb re-called the 5' RACE reads, giving one row per CDR3 protein. The sample yields 250,000 to 350,000 distinct CDR3 sequences, 15% to 20% seen once. Source material: PBMCs or a T cell subset sorted from them (not recorded which). The origin of the receptors is a man aged 18 to 35 who had mild COVID-19 (a few samples of this study predate the infection). Cell type and time point are not known.

The chain recombines TRBV7-2 with TRBJ2-2, with TRBD1 matching 7 bases. The ends lost 0 bases at V and 7 bases at J; junction bases unmatched: 5. Germline CDR1 is SGHTA and CDR2 is FQGNSA. The CDR3 spans 15 residues. The CDR3 nucleotides are TGTGCCAGCAGCTTAGCCGTAGGGGGCCACGGGGAGCTGTTTTTT. Translating gives CASSLAVGGHGELFF.

This chain joins TRBV9 and TRBJ2-3; TRBD2 might be the D (6 bases). Trimming stripped 0 bases from V and 0 bases from J, with 11 bases between. The germline CDR1 and CDR2 sequences are SGDLS and YYNGEE. CDR3 length: 16 residues. DNA of the CDR3: TGTGCCAGCAGCGTAGTGGGACTGTCTAGCACAGATACGCAGTATTTT. Its translation is CASSVVGLSSTDTQYF.

The chain carries TRBV6-5 and TRBJ1-2; maybe TRBD1 (6 bases). Between the trimmed V and J ends, which lost 5 bases and 4 bases, there was a span of 11 bases. From germline, CDR1 is MNHEY and CDR2 SVGAGI. The CDR3 consists of 13 residues. The CDR3 coding sequence is TGTGCCAGCAGTAGTCCACAGGGCTATGGCTACACCTTC. Amino acid sequence: CASSSPQGYGYTF.

The J gene is TRBJ1-5, the V gene TRBV29-1, with 7 bases identical to TRBD1. V lost 4 bases to trimming and J lost 1 base; unmatched junction nucleotides: 7. The CDR3 covers 15 residues. Germline assignment: CDR1 SQVTM and CDR2 ANQGSEA. CDR3: CSVGTGIGSNQPQHF. DNA of the CDR3: TGCAGCGTTGGGACAGGAATAGGGAGCAATCAGCCCCAGCATTTT.

With respect to this clonotype: An end of the junction differs from the germline gene, which may be a read error. The chain links TRBV6-5 to TRBJ1-1; TRBD1 matches 10 bases. Germline CDR1 MNHEY, CDR2 SVGAGI. This CDR3 is built from 14 residues. The CDR3 loop is CASRTTGGKPRTTF. As DNA, the CDR3 is TGTGCCAGCAGAACGACAGGGGGCAAACCTAGGACTACGTTT.

CDR3 amino acids: CASSAQTGGPYEQYF. DNA for the CDR3: TGTGCCAGCAGCGCCCAAACAGGGGGGCCCTACGAGCAGTACTTC. V and J are TRBV9 and TRBJ2-7; 8 nucleotides align to TRBD1. CDR1 is SGDLS and CDR2 is YYNGEE in the germline V gene. The CDR3 has 15 residues. J gave up 2 bases and V 3 bases, and 7 bases lay outside the gene matches.

This clonotype was seen a handful of times. For the CDR3, the DNA is TGTGCCAGCAGCTACCACGTCCGCAATGAGCAGTTCTTC. Translation: CASSYHVRNEQFF. The rearrangement links TRBV11-3 to TRBJ2-1; D unresolved. This CDR3 is built from 13 residues. The V gene lost 4 bases and the J gene lost 6 bases, with 10 bases spanning the gap. Germline-derived CDR1 and CDR2 are SGHNT and YENEEA.

Only a few counts were recorded for this clonotype. This rearrangement joins TRBV7-2 to TRBJ1-2; possible D gene TRBD1, 6 bases. Germline assignment: CDR1 SGHTA and CDR2 FQGNSA. The CDR3 spans 14 residues. Trimming stripped 3 bases from V and 5 bases from J, with 13 bases between. CDR3 in amino acids: CASSFSRGGYGYTF. DNA of the CDR3: TGTGCCAGCAGCTTTTCCAGGGGCGGATATGGCTACACCTTC.

This clonotype was observed many times. The chain links TRBV7-2 to TRBJ1-5; the D is unclear. Trimming cost V 5 bases and J 3 bases, with 14 bases left between them. Germline values: CDR1 SGHTA, CDR2 FQGNSA. The CDR3 consists of 15 residues. Written as DNA, the CDR3 is TGTGCCAGCAGCCGCCTGAGTGGAGTCAATCAGCCCCAGCATTTT. Amino acid sequence: CASSRLSGVNQPQHF.

V is TRBV7-4 and J is TRBJ1-5; unclear D gene. Per the germline V gene, CDR1 is SGHVT and CDR2 is SQSDAQ. Trimming cost V 7 bases and J 11 bases, with 15 bases left between them. The CDR3 sequence is 12 residues long. The CDR3 reads CASTLSGRSQHF. In nucleotides, the CDR3 is TGTGCCAGCACCCTTAGTGGCAGGTCCCAGCATTTT.

J is TRBJ1-5 and V is TRBV7-2; 10 positions agree with TRBD1. Germline V gives CDR1 SGHTA, CDR2 FQGNSA. The CDR3 runs 15 residues. Germline trimming cut 5 bases from V and 4 bases from J; bases unmatched to any gene: 5. CDR3 coding DNA: TGTGCCAGCAGCACGGGACAGGGGTGGAATCAGCCCCAGCATTTT. It translates to CASSTGQGWNQPQHF. The full variable domain, completed using reference TRBV7-2 and TRBJ1-5, is GAGVSQSPSNKVTEKGKDVELRCDPISGHTALYWYRQSLGQGLEFLIYFQGNSAPDKSGLPSDRFSAERTGGSVSTLTIQRTQQEDSAVYLCASSTGQGWNQPQHFGDGTRLSIL.

This clonotype was observed a handful of times. This chain connects TRBV4-2 to TRBJ1-4, with D maybe TRBD1 (5 bases). V lost 4 bases and J lost 11, with 17 bases in between. The CDR3 extends over 14 amino acids. Germline assignment: CDR1 LGHNA and CDR2 YNFKEQ. The CDR3 region is CASSRAGPEDKLFF. For the CDR3, the DNA is TGTGCCAGCAGCCGGGCGGGGCCGGAGGATAAACTGTTTTTT.

Only a few counts were recorded for this clonotype. CDR3 sequence reads: CASSQDLRNEQYV. DNA for the CDR3: TGTGCCAGCAGCCAAGATCTGCGGAACGAGCAGTACGTC. This chain uses TRBV4-2 with TRBJ2-7; no firm D call. Germline V lookup: CDR1 LGHNA, CDR2 YNFKEQ. The CDR3 totals 13 residues. V lost 0 bases, J lost 5 bases, and 8 bases lay in between.

CDR3 nucleotides: TGTGCCAGCAGCTTAGCCTTTTCCCGGGGGGGCCCGGATACGCAGTATTTT. Translated: CASSLAFSRGGPDTQYF. This chain joins TRBV7-2 and TRBJ2-3, with 8 bases identical to TRBD2. V was pared by 0 bases and J by 6 bases, with 11 bases of the junction left unmatched. Per the germline V gene, CDR1 is SGHTA and CDR2 is FQGNSA. The CDR3 is made up of 17 amino acids.

This clonotype was observed a handful of times. J is TRBJ1-5 and V is TRBV28; the D gene is possibly TRBD1 (6 bases). There are 15 residues in the CDR3. Between the trimmed V and J ends, which lost 4 bases and 6 bases, there was a span of 16 bases. Germline-derived CDR1 and CDR2 are MDHEN and SYDVKM. The CDR3 spells CASSYLTGAGQPQHF. DNA for the CDR3: TGTGCCAGCAGTTACCTCACGGGGGCGGGTCAGCCCCAGCATTTT.

This clonotype was recorded a few times. The V gene is TRBV7-2, the J gene TRBJ1-6; tentatively, D is TRBD1 (6 bases). Germline V gene sequence: CDR1 SGHTA, CDR2 FQGNSA. The ends were cut back, 3 bases at V and 6 bases at J, with 9 bases in the middle. This CDR3 is 14 amino acids long. The CDR3 loop reads CASSFKQGNSPLHF. The CDR3 DNA reads TGTGCCAGCAGCTTTAAACAGGGTAATTCACCCCTCCACTTT.

This CDR3 reads CASSQQQGTVLHF. CDR3 in DNA: TGCGCCAGCAGCCAGCAACAGGGGACGGTCCTCCACTTT. The rearrangement uses TRBV4-1 and TRBJ1-6; 7 bases fit TRBD1. V gave up 3 bases and J gave up 15 bases; unmatched junction bases: 8. Germline-derived CDR1 and CDR2 are MGHRA and YSYEKL. The CDR3 runs to 13 residues.

The chain combines TRBV15 with TRBJ2-3; D is unresolved. CDR1 is LNHNV and CDR2 is YYDKDF in the germline V gene (reference sequence). This CDR3 contains 14 residues. V dropped 0 bases and J dropped 2 bases, with 6 bases sitting between them. The CDR3 is CATSRDGTTDTQYF. The DNA of the CDR3 is TGTGCCACCAGCAGAGACGGAACCACAGATACGCAGTATTTT.